This is a list of T cell receptor beta chains from one sample in a study of OX40 agonist ivuxolimab in advanced cancers. Profiled with immunoSEQ multiplex PCR; TCRdb holds only in-frame clones, not every one. Here the sample spans tens of thousands of clones, roughly nine tenths being singletons. The sequencing here drew on CD4+ or CD8+ T cells sorted from blood, taken in a trial of the OX40 agonist ivuxolimab. Receptors were obtained from an adult with an advanced solid tumor such as melanoma, head and neck, liver or kidney cancer. CDR3s include the opening cysteine and the closing phenylalanine or tryptophan. A D gene is named only where the DNA matches it firmly. Clone size, where shown, is once, few, many, or a class for clones that have expanded.

d_gene,j_gene,v_gene,abundance,CDR3aa,CDR3nt
TRBD1,TRBJ1-3,TRBV30,.,CAWSLGQPGNTIYF,TGTGCCTGGAGCCTGGGACAGCCTGGAAACACCATATATTTT
.,TRBJ1-3,TRBV5-4,.,CASSPAGADSGNTIYF,TGTGCCAGCAGCCCCGCGGGTGCAGACTCTGGAAACACCATATATTTT
.,TRBJ2-7,TRBV19,.,CASSVTARYEQYF,TGTGCCAGTAGTGTAACTGCACGATACGAGCAGTACTTC
TRBD1,TRBJ2-7,TRBV19,few,CASSAGWDRPLF,TGTGCCAGTAGTGCCGGTTGGGACAGGCCCCTCTTC
.,TRBJ2-2,TRBV7-2,.,CASSLGYWLFF,TGTGCCAGCAGCTTGGGGTACTGGCTGTTTTTT
.,TRBJ2-1,TRBV19,.,CASRLDSYNEQFF,TGTGCCAGTAGGCTAGACTCCTACAATGAGCAGTTCTTC
TRBD1,TRBJ2-7,TRBV7-2,.,CASSNRDRTYEQYF,TGTGCCAGCAGCAATCGGGACAGAACGTACGAGCAGTACTTC
TRBD2,TRBJ2-3,TRBV30,.,CAWSPATSGSPHSTDTQYF,TGTGCCTGGAGCCCAGCGACTAGCGGGAGCCCCCATAGCACAGATACGCAGTATTTT
.,TRBJ2-3,TRBV11-2,.,CASRLLNKWSTDTQYF,TGTGCCAGCAGGTTACTGAATAAGTGGAGCACAGATACGCAGTATTTT
TRBD2,TRBJ2-1,TRBV7-3,.,CASSLGLAGFFDEQFF,TGTGCCAGCAGTCTCGGACTAGCGGGATTCTTCGATGAGCAGTTCTTC
.,TRBJ1-5,TRBV6-6,once,CASSYSRRNQPQHF,TGTGCCAGCAGTTACTCGAGGCGCAATCAGCCCCAGCATTTT
TRBD2,TRBJ2-7,TRBV7-3,.,CASSPRGGDSYEQYF,TGTGCCAGCAGCCCGCGGGGGGGAGACTCCTACGAGCAGTACTTC
TRBD2,TRBJ2-1,TRBV27,.,CASLNTRLAGGNNEQFF,TGTGCCAGCCTTAACACTCGACTAGCGGGAGGAAACAATGAGCAGTTCTTC
TRBD1,TRBJ1-2,TRBV2,.,CASSLNRGPNYGYTF,TGTGCCAGCAGCCTCAACAGGGGGCCGAACTATGGCTACACCTTC
.,TRBJ2-7,TRBV6-1,.,CASSERVGTAYEQYF,TGTGCCAGCAGTGAAAGGGTGGGAACCGCCTACGAGCAGTACTTC
.,TRBJ1-3,TRBV4-1,.,CASSLNILVDSSSGNTIYF,TGCGCCAGCAGCCTAAACATACTAGTAGACTCGAGCTCTGGAAACACCATATATTTT
.,TRBJ1-2,TRBV4-1,.,CASSQPTGRGPYGYTF,TGCGCCAGCAGCCAACCGACAGGCCGAGGTCCCTATGGCTACACCTTC
.,TRBJ2-7,TRBV11-2,.,CASSDQVNEQYF,TGTGCCAGCAGCGACCAGGTCAACGAGCAGTACTTC
TRBD1,TRBJ1-2,TRBV7-8,.,CASSLRDSAIKGYTF,TGTGCCAGCAGCCTCCGGGACAGTGCCATTAAGGGCTACACCTTC
.,TRBJ1-2,TRBV4-1,few,CASSQSLTGLGYTF,TGCGCCAGCAGCCAGAGCCTTACAGGGCTGGGCTACACCTTC
.,TRBJ1-5,TRBV6-5,.,CASRRDSSNQPQHF,TGTGCCAGCAGACGCGACAGTAGCAATCAGCCCCAGCATTTT
.,TRBJ2-1,TRBV5-6,.,CASSFLTAGSYNEQFF,TGTGCCAGCAGCTTTTTAACGGCAGGGTCCTACAATGAGCAGTTCTTC
.,TRBJ1-1,TRBV27,.,CASRGETENTEAFF,TGTGCCAGCAGAGGCGAGACAGAGAACACTGAAGCTTTCTTT
.,TRBJ2-5,TRBV27,.,CASSARRGETQYF,TGTGCCAGCAGTGCACGCCGGGGGGAGACCCAGTACTTC
.,TRBJ1-2,TRBV6-5,.,CASSYSNVGGAGYTF,TGTGCCAGCAGTTACTCGAACGTCGGGGGGGCTGGCTACACCTTC
.,TRBJ1-4,TRBV19,.,CASSIGQAPNEKLFF,TGTGCCAGTAGTATAGGGCAGGCGCCTAATGAAAAACTGTTTTTT
TRBD1,TRBJ2-7,TRBV5-1,.,CASSEGQGPYEQYF,TGCGCCAGCAGCGAGGGACAGGGGCCATACGAGCAGTACTTC
.,TRBJ1-2,TRBV30,once,CAWSPTGSIRVLTF,TGTGCCTGGAGTCCAACGGGCTCCATCCGAGTGCTCACCTTC
TRBD1,TRBJ2-5,TRBV6-6,.,CASSYQTTGEETQYF,TGTGCCAGCAGTTACCAGACGACAGGGGAGGAGACCCAGTACTTC
.,TRBJ1-2,TRBV18,.,CASSPDSGYGYTF,TGTGCCAGCTCACCTGATTCGGGTTATGGCTACACCTTC
TRBD2,TRBJ2-2,TRBV9,many,CASNRGLAGGGTGELFF,TGTGCCAGCAATAGGGGACTAGCGGGAGGAGGCACCGGGGAGCTGTTTTTT
.,TRBJ2-3,TRBV6-1,.,CASSGDRGATTQYF,TGTGCCAGCAGTGGCGACAGAGGGGCCACAACGCAGTATTTT
.,TRBJ2-3,TRBV13,.,CASRSMTTTDTQYF,TGTGCCAGCAGAAGCATGACTACCACAGATACGCAGTATTTT
.,TRBJ2-6,TRBV7-2,few,CASSLGGANVLTF,TGTGCCAGCAGCTTGGGAGGGGCCAACGTCCTGACTTTC
.,TRBJ1-2,TRBV30,once,CAWSNPGQGVYGYTF,TGTGCCTGGAGCAATCCGGGACAAGGTGTGTATGGCTACACCTTC
.,TRBJ2-1,TRBV10-2,.,CASSDDRGNSYNEQFF,TGCGCCAGCAGTGACGATAGGGGAAACTCCTACAATGAGCAGTTCTTC
TRBD2,TRBJ2-3,TRBV19,.,CASSRRGSLTDTQYF,TGTGCCAGTAGTCGGCGGGGGTCCCTCACAGATACGCAGTATTTT
.,TRBJ2-5,TRBV7-3,.,CASSRSRSGETQYF,TGTGCCAGCAGCAGATCTCGATCAGGAGAGACCCAGTACTTC
TRBD2,TRBJ2-5,TRBV4-1,once,CASSLTSGGGVETQYF,TGCGCCAGCAGCCTGACTAGCGGGGGGGGTGTGGAGACCCAGTACTTC
TRBD1,TRBJ2-7,TRBV10-1,few,CASSEFRTGYEQYF,TGCGCCAGCAGTGAGTTCAGGACAGGCTACGAGCAGTACTTC
.,TRBJ1-6,TRBV2,.,CASSEDPPLYNSPLHF,TGTGCCAGCAGTGAAGACCCTCCCCTATATAATTCACCCCTCCACTTT
TRBD2,TRBJ2-7,TRBV4-2,once,CASSQDFAGAYEQYF,TGTGCCAGCAGCCAAGATTTTGCGGGGGCCTACGAGCAGTACTTC
TRBD2,TRBJ2-5,TRBV5-1,.,CASSVAGEGDQETQYF,TGCGCCAGCAGTGTAGCGGGAGAGGGGGACCAAGAGACCCAGTACTTC
.,TRBJ2-3,TRBV7-3,.,CASSLIGSSTDTQYF,TGTGCCAGCAGCTTAATCGGTTCTAGCACAGATACGCAGTATTTT
TRBD2,TRBJ2-1,TRBV5-5,once,CASSSLRTSGAYEQFF,TGTGCCAGCAGCTCCCTACGGACTAGCGGGGCTTATGAGCAGTTCTTC
TRBD1,TRBJ2-1,TRBV9,.,CASSVGGGPVDEQFF,TGTGCCAGCAGCGTAGGAGGGGGCCCTGTGGATGAGCAGTTCTTC
.,TRBJ1-2,TRBV15,.,CATSPTPNYGYTF,TGTGCCACCAGCCCGACCCCAAACTATGGCTACACCTTC
.,TRBJ2-1,TRBV6-1,once,CASSPLVSSYNEQFF,TGTGCCAGCAGTCCTTTGGTAAGCTCCTACAATGAGCAGTTCTTC
.,TRBJ1-1,TRBV5-1,.,CASSFGEPDTEAFF,TGCGCCAGCAGCTTTGGGGAGCCTGACACTGAAGCTTTCTTT
TRBD1,TRBJ1-6,TRBV19,.,CASSPTGTGRNSPLHF,TGTGCCAGTAGTCCGACCGGGACAGGGCGTAATTCACCCCTCCACTTT
.,TRBJ1-1,TRBV30,.,CAWSKGLNTEAFF,TGTGCCTGGAGTAAGGGCCTGAACACTGAAGCTTTCTTT
.,TRBJ2-1,TRBV6-5,.,CASSPRQRGVQFF,TGTGCCAGCAGCCCTCGACAACGGGGAGTGCAGTTCTTC
.,TRBJ1-3,TRBV28,.,CASIAVGNTIYF,TGTGCCAGCATAGCAGTCGGAAACACCATATATTTT
TRBD2,TRBJ2-5,TRBV6-5,few,CASSSGLAGGQETQYF,TGTGCCAGCAGTTCCGGACTAGCGGGGGGCCAAGAGACCCAGTACTTC
.,TRBJ2-1,TRBV19,.,CASSKGWSGAISYNEQFF,TGTGCCAGTAGTAAGGGGTGGTCCGGGGCTATCTCCTACAATGAGCAGTTCTTC
.,TRBJ1-2,TRBV14,.,CASSQGGPTHGYTF,TGTGCCAGCAGCCAAGGGGGGCCCACCCATGGCTACACCTTC
TRBD2,TRBJ2-1,TRBV6-6,.,CASAGVPNNEQFF,TGTGCCTCGGCGGGAGTGCCAAATAATGAGCAGTTCTTC
.,TRBJ1-1,TRBV15,once,CATSTGDLGEAFF,TGTGCCACCAGCACGGGGGACTTGGGGGAAGCTTTCTTT
.,TRBJ2-7,TRBV15,.,CATSRDQIRGYEQYF,TGTGCCACCAGCAGAGACCAAATCAGGGGCTACGAGCAGTACTTC
TRBD2,TRBJ2-3,TRBV5-1,.,CASSSQPGLDSDTQYF,TGCGCCAGCAGCTCGCAACCGGGACTAGACTCAGATACGCAGTATTTT